This section outlines one TCR beta chain sequence together with its context. Generated by immunoSEQ multiplex PCR, the TCRdb table keeps only in-frame clones and is missing some. The top ten hold around 20% of the sample, which has approximately 97,000 clones, 85% seen once. These data belong to a study of control samples from healthy donors and cancer patients. This TCR was recovered from a young man in good health. The sequencing input was blood.

CDR3 sequence: CASSRDRGGWRTGNTIYF. CDR3 in DNA: TGTGCCAGCAGCCGCGACCGGGGGGGCTGGAGAACTGGAAACACCATATATTTT. The chain recombines TRBV4-2 with TRBJ1-3, with D perhaps TRBD1 (6 bases). The CDR3 is 18 residues long. Germline loops: CDR1 LGHNA, CDR2 YNFKEQ. The V end was cut by 4 bases, the J end by 2 bases, with 21 bases between.